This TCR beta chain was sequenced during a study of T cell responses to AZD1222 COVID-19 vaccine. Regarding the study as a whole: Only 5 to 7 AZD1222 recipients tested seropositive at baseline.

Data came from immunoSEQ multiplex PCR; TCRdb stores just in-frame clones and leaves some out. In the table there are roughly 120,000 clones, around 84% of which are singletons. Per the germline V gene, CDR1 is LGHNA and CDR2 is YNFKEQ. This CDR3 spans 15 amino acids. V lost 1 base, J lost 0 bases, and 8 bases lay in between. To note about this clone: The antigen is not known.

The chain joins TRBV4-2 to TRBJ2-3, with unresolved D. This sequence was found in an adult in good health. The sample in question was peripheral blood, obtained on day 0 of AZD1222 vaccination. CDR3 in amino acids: CASSQGEASTDTQYF. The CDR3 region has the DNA TGTGCCAGCAGCCAAGGTGAGGCTAGCACAGATACGCAGTATTTT.